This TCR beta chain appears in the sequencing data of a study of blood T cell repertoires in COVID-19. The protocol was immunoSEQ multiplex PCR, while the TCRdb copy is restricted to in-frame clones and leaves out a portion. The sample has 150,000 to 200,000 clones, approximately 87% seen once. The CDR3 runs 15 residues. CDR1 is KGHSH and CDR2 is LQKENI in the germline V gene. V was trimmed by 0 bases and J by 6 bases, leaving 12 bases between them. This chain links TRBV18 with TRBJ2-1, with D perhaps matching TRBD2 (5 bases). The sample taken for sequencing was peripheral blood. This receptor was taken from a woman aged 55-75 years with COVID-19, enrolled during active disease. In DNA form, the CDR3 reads TGTGCCAGCTCACCACCGTCGACTATCCTCAATGAGCAGTTCTTC. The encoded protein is CASSPPSTILNEQFF.